The next 5 T cell receptor beta chains were all read from a single sample in a study of T-cell reconstitution after alpha-beta-depleted transplantation in children. TCRbeta library preparation incorporated unique molecular identifiers. TCRdb analysed the PCR reads with MiXCR anew, one entry per CDR3 protein. The table shows approximately 240,000 distinct CDR3 sequences, with about 8.8% occurring only once. The sample in question was PBMCs from the stem cell graft donor, obtained from the stem cell graft. The receptors shown here come from a human donor who donated a stem cell graft to a child with SCID.

This clonotype was seen many times. CDR3 nucleotides: TGTGCCAGCAGTCCGTACCTAGCGGGGGGTGGGGATGAGCAGTTCTTC. This gives the protein CASSPYLAGGGDEQFF. The chain has TRBV27 and TRBJ2-1, with 11 bases lining up with TRBD2. V trimming: 5 bases; J trimming: 8 bases; junction bases outside the gene matches: 11. The germline V gene encodes CDR1 MNHEY and CDR2 SMNVEV (reference sequence). This CDR3 is 16 amino acids long.

This clonotype was observed many times. The genes are TRBV7-9 and TRBJ1-6; D is possibly TRBD1 (6 bases). V gave up 3 bases and J gave up 10 bases, with 13 bases separating them. Germline V gene lookup returns CDR1 SEHNR and CDR2 FQNEAQ (reference sequence). CDR3 length equals 14 residues. This CDR3 reads CASSLWGRLSPLHF. CDR3 in DNA: TGTGCCAGCAGCTTGTGGGGGCGCCTGTCACCCCTCCACTTT. Looking up the rest from reference TRBV7-9 and TRBJ1-6 gives the full variable domain: DTGVSQNPRHKITKRGQNVTFRCDPISEHNRLYWYRQTLGQGPEFLTYFQNEAQLEKSRLLSDRFSAERPKGSFSTLEIQRTEQGDSAMYLCASSLWGRLSPLHFGNGTRLTVT.

This clonotype was observed at least ten times. This chain uses TRBV5-1 with TRBJ2-3, with 11 bases that match TRBD2. The germline V gene has CDR1 SGHRS and CDR2 YFSETQ. The V and J ends lost 6 bases and 6 bases, in that order; junction bases with no gene match: 12. CDR3 length: 16 residues. Written as DNA, the CDR3 is TGCGCCAGCAACTCTATAGCGGGGGGGCCTAAGGATACGCAGTATTTT. Residues: CASNSIAGGPKDTQYF.

This clonotype was observed at least ten times. The chain uses TRBV27 and TRBJ2-7, with a possible D match to TRBD2 (6 bases). The CDR3 is 16 amino acids. The germline V and J ends were trimmed by 5 bases and 2 bases, with 19 bases remaining between them. In germline, CDR1 is MNHEY, CDR2 SMNVEV (reference sequence). CDR3 DNA sequence: TGTGCCAGCAGTCCGAGGGTAAGCGGGCGTCCCTACGAGCAGTACTTC. As protein: CASSPRVSGRPYEQYF.

This clonotype was seen at least ten times. The CDR3 DNA reads TGTGCCAGCATGAGGGGTGATAGCAATCAGCCCCAGCATTTT. This sequence encodes CASMRGDSNQPQHF. The rearrangement links TRBV2 to TRBJ1-5, with D perhaps TRBD1 (5 bases). CDR3 length: 14 residues. V was cut by 7 bases and J by 0 bases, with 10 bases left in between. The germline V gene has CDR1 SNHLY and CDR2 FYNNEI. The full variable domain, completed using reference TRBV2 and TRBJ1-5, is EPEVTQTPSHQVTQMGQEVILRCVPISNHLYFYWYRQILGQKVEFLVSFYNNEISEKSEIFDDQFSVERPDGSNFTLKIRSTKLEDSAMYFCASMRGDSNQPQHFGDGTRLSIL.